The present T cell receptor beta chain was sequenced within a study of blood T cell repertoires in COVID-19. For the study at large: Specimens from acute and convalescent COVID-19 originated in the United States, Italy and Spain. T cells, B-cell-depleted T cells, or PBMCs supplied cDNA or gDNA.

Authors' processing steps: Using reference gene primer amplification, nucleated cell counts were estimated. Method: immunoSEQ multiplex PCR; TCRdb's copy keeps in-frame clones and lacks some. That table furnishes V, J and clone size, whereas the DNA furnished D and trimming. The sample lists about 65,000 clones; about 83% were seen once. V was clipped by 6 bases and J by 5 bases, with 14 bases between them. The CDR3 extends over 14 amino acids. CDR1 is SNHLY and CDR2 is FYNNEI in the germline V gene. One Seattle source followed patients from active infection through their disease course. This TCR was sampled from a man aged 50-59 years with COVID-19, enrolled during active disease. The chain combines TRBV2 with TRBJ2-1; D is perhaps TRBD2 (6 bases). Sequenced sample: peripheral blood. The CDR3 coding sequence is TGTGCCAGCAGGCGGCCGGGAGTGGACAATGAGCAGTTCTTC. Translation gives CASRRPGVDNEQFF. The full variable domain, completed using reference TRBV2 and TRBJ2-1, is EPEVTQTPSHQVTQMGQEVILRCVPISNHLYFYWYRQILGQKVEFLVSFYNNEISEKSEIFDDQFSVERPDGSNFTLKIRSTKLEDSAMYFCASRRPGVDNEQFFGPGTRLTVL.